Listed here is a single T cell receptor beta chain. Its antigen is currently unknown. Germline CDR1 SGHTA, CDR2 FQGNSA. The CDR3 spans 13 residues. The germline V and J ends were trimmed by 1 base and 8 bases, with 11 bases remaining between them. The record originates from a study of cytomegalovirus exposure and HLA in healthy donors. Findings of the study overall: Rarity characterized most TCR sequences, yet some public TCRs appeared in many donors. Excluded: some indistinguishable V segments such as TRBV6-2 and TRBV6-3.

Primers: 60 Vbeta forward and 13 Jbeta reverse. Sequenced by immunoSEQ multiplex PCR; TCRdb stores in-frame clones only, minus some. The sample lists 150,000 to 200,000 clones, roughly 70% seen once, with 2.5% to 3% in the top ten. The sequence was collected from a woman aged 45-65 years in good health and CMV-seropositive. The J gene is TRBJ1-2, the V gene TRBV7-2, with D unclear. The sequenced material came from PBMCs. For the CDR3, the DNA is TGTGCCAGCAGCTTAGGTTCCGGGTCCGGCTACACCTTC. It encodes CASSLGSGSGYTF. Looking up the rest from reference TRBV7-2 and TRBJ1-2 gives the full variable domain: GAGVSQSPSNKVTEKGKDVELRCDPISGHTALYWYRQSLGQGLEFLIYFQGNSAPDKSGLPSDRFSAERTGGSVSTLTIQRTQQEDSAVYLCASSLGSGSGYTFGSGTRLTVV.